These 7 T cell receptor beta chains were all obtained from the same sample, sequenced in a study of shared clonotypes between healthy human individuals. Libraries were prepared by immunoSEQ multiplex PCR; TCRdb keeps only in-frame clonotypes and omits some of them. Counted here are just over 2,000,000 clones, 85% to 95% occurring once; the ten biggest clones make up 0.13%. Sequencing used naive CD4+ T cells sorted from blood. Subset specified: CD45RA+ positively selected. The origin of the receptors is a young man in good health.

This sequence joins TRBV5-1 and TRBJ2-5, with TRBD2 matching 9 bases. This CDR3 contains 16 residues. Germline-derived CDR1 and CDR2 are SGHRS and YFSETQ. V trimming: 0 bases; J trimming: 2 bases; junction bases outside the gene matches: 5. CDR3 DNA sequence: TGCGCCAGCAGCTTGGCCGCGGGGGGGCGTCAAGAGACCCAGTACTTC. Translating it yields CASSLAAGGRQETQYF.

The J gene is TRBJ2-3, the V gene TRBV27; 9 nucleotides line up with TRBD1. Losses at the gene ends were 4 bases for V and 3 bases for J; bases not matched to a gene: 2. From germline, CDR1 is MNHEY and CDR2 SMNVEV (reference sequence). This CDR3 comprises 14 residues. As DNA, the CDR3 is TGTGCCAGCAGTTGGGACAGGGCGACAGATACGCAGTATTTT. Amino acids: CASSWDRATDTQYF.

The V call is TRBV29-1, the J call TRBJ2-3; TRBD2 matches at 10 bases. The CDR3 is 15 amino acids. The V gene's germline CDR1 is SQVTM and CDR2 ANQGSEA. The CDR3 protein is CIGRGASGSSDTQYF. In DNA form, the CDR3 reads TGCATCGGACGAGGAGCTAGCGGGAGTTCGGATACGCAGTATTTT.

The CDR3, as DNA: TGTGCCAGCTCACTGACTAGCGGGAGGAGCACAGATACGCAGTATTTT. Residues: CASSLTSGRSTDTQYF. The V call is TRBV18, the J call TRBJ2-3, with 13 nucleotides matching TRBD2. V lost 4 bases and J lost 0; bases outside the gene matches: 1. Germline V lookup: CDR1 KGHSH, CDR2 LQKENI. This CDR3 spans 16 amino acids.

The gene calls are TRBV15 and TRBJ1-5; D is unresolved. The CDR3 runs to 14 residues. V shed 0 bases and J shed 6 bases, with 9 bases lying between them. CDR1 is LNHNV and CDR2 is YYDKDF in the germline V gene (reference sequence). The CDR3 sequence: CATSRDLGLQPQHF. The CDR3 bases are TGTGCCACCAGCAGAGATTTAGGGCTTCAGCCCCAGCATTTT.

V and J are TRBV5-6 and TRBJ2-1; 13 bases map to TRBD2. V trimming: 0 bases; J trimming: 7 bases; junction bases outside the gene matches: 1. The germline V gene encodes CDR1 SGHDT and CDR2 YYEEEE. The CDR3 runs 15 residues. CDR3 coding DNA: TGTGCCAGCAGCTTGGGGACTAGCGGGAGAAATGAGCAGTTCTTC. This gives the protein CASSLGTSGRNEQFF. Full variable domain (rest looked up from reference TRBV5-6 and TRBJ2-1): DAGVTQSPTHLIKTRGQQVTLRCSPKSGHDTVSWYQQALGQGPQFIFQYYEEEERQRGNFPDRFSGHQFPNYSSELNVNALLLGDSALYLCASSLGTSGRNEQFFGPGTRLTVL.

For this clone: Within the sample, other DNA sequences also encode this same CDR3. The CDR3 DNA reads TGTGCCAGCAGTTTATCTCCGGGAGGGCCATACGAGCAGTACTTC. Its protein is CASSLSPGGPYEQYF. The chain couples TRBV27 to TRBJ2-7; 8 bases map to TRBD2. Germline CDR1 is MNHEY and CDR2 is SMNVEV (reference sequence). The CDR3 has 15 amino acids. V was pared by 0 bases and J by 4 bases, with 5 bases of the junction left unmatched.